This TCR beta chain comes out of a study of blood T cell repertoires in COVID-19. Overall study context: The United States, Italy and Spain were the sources of the acute and convalescent COVID-19 samples.

The participants were between about 18 and 90 years old and came from roughly 25 US areas. Cohort 3 donors were reported recovered after two negative PCRs, clearance, or symptom resolution. In the source study's methods: Amplifying reference gene primers gave estimates of nucleated cell counts. The method was immunoSEQ multiplex PCR; TCRdb's version includes in-frame clones alone and lacks a portion of them. Clone size and V and J calls were adopted from that table, with D and trimming inferred from the DNA. The sample includes 200,000 to 250,000 clones, about 87% of them seen just once. The CDR3 is 15 amino acids. With V trimmed by 4 bases and J by 6 bases, 8 bases remained unmatched. Per germline, CDR1 LGHNA and CDR2 YSLEER.

The material sequenced was PBMCs or T cells enriched from blood (not recorded which). This clonotype was sampled from a woman in her 30s who had recovered from COVID-19. The chain joins TRBV4-3 to TRBJ2-2, with 7 bases that match TRBD1. CDR3: CASSPSTGFAGELFF. DNA of the CDR3: TGCGCCAGCAGCCCCTCGACAGGGTTCGCCGGGGAGCTGTTTTTT.